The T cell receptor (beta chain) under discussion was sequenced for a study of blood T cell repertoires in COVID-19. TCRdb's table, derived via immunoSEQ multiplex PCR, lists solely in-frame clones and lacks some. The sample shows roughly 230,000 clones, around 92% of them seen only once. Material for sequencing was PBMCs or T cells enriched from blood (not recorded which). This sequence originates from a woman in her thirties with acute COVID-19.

The CDR3 nucleotides read TGTGCCAGCAGCTTATGGGGACTAGCGGGGGGAAGGGGCTACAATGAGCAGTTCTTC. Protein sequence: CASSLWGLAGGRGYNEQFF. The chain recombines TRBV7-6 with TRBJ2-1; 15 nucleotides line up with TRBD2. The CDR3 extends over 19 amino acids. Trimming took 2 bases from V and 3 from J; bases not matched to a gene: 8. Germline lookup yields CDR1 SGHVS and CDR2 FNYEAQ.